Following are 2 T cell receptor beta chains from one sample sequenced in a study of T cell responses to AZD1222 COVID-19 vaccine. Repertoires were generated with immunoSEQ multiplex PCR, while TCRdb's copy carries only in-frame clones and drops some. This sample carries approximately 130,000 clones, 84% of them seen once, and the ten largest clones take 27%. This specimen was peripheral blood, taken 28 days after the second AZD1222 dose. These receptors all stem from an adult who received the AZD1222 COVID-19 vaccine.

Worth noting for this clone: The junction does not match germline at one end; this may be a read error. The chain uses TRBV7-8 and TRBJ2-1, with D perhaps TRBD1 (5 bases). The CDR3 totals 13 residues. Germline V gene sequence: CDR1 SGHVS, CDR2 FQNEAQ. The CDR3 sequence is CASILGVNNEQFF. In DNA form, the CDR3 reads TGTGCCAGCATCTTAGGGGTGAACAATGAGCAGTTCTTC.

The V and J genes are TRBV6-5 and TRBJ1-6; the D gene is possibly TRBD1 (6 bases). V lost 5 bases and J lost 6, with 14 bases in between. The CDR3 totals 15 residues. The germline CDR1 and CDR2 sequences are MNHEY and SVGAGI. The CDR3 nucleotides read TGTGCCAGCAGTCATACAGGGAGTGGTAATTCACCCCTCCACTTT. Protein sequence: CASSHTGSGNSPLHF.